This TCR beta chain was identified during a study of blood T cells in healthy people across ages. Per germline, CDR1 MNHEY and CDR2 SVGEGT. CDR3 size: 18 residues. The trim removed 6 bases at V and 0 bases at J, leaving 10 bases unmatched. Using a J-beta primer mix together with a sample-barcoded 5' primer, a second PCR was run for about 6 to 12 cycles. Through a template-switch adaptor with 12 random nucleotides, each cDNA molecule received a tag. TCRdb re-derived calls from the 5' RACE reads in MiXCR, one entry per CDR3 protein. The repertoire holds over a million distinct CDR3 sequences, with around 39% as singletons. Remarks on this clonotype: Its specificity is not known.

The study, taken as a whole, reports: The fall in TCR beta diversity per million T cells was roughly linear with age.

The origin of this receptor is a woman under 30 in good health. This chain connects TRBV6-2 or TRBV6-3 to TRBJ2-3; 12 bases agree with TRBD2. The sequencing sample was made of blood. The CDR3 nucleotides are TGTGCCAGCAGCCTGAACCCGACTAGCGGGAGAAGCACAGATACGCAGTATTTT. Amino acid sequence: CASSLNPTSGRSTDTQYF.